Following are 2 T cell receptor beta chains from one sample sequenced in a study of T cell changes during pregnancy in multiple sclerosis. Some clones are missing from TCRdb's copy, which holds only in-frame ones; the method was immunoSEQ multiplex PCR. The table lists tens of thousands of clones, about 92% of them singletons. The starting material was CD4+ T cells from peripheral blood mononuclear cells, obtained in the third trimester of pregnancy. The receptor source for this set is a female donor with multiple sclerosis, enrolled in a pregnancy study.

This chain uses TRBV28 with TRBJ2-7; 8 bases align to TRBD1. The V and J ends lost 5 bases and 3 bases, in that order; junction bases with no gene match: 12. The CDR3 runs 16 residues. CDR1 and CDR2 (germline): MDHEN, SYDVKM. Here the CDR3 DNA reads TGTGCCAGCAGTGGCGCGGACAGGGCTGGGTACTACGAGCAGTACTTC. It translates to CASSGADRAGYYEQYF.

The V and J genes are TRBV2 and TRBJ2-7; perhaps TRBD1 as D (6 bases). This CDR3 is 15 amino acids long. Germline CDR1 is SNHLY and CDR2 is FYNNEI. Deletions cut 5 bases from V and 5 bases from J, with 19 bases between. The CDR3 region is CASSRDKGESDEQYF. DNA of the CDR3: TGTGCCAGCAGTAGGGATAAGGGGGAGTCGGACGAGCAGTACTTC.